These 7 T cell receptor beta chains were all obtained from the same sample, sequenced in a study of memory CD4+ T cells and cytomegalovirus serostatus. Produced via immunoSEQ multiplex PCR; TCRdb's table is partial and in-frame only. The sample carries approximately 88,000 clones, roughly 80% recorded once. Single viable CD3+CD4+CD8-CD45RO+ cells were sorted as the memory CD4+ T cells. Input material: memory CD4+ T cells from blood. These receptors all stem from an adult in good health and CMV-seropositive.

This chain links TRBV30 with TRBJ1-3; the D is unclear. The V end lost 3 bases, the J end lost 4 bases, and 13 bases lay between the germline ends. Germline CDR1 is GTSNPN and CDR2 is SVGIG (reference sequence). This CDR3 has 14 amino acids. CDR3 residues: CAWRDRRGGNTIYF. As DNA, the CDR3 is TGTGCCTGGAGGGACCGAAGAGGAGGAAACACCATATATTTT.

V is TRBV2 and J is TRBJ2-3; D uncertain. This CDR3 has 13 residues. Germline V CDR1 and CDR2: SNHLY, FYNNEI. Trimming left V 4 bases short and J 3 bases short, with 8 bases between. DNA for the CDR3: TGTGCCAGCAGTGTGGGTAGGACAGATACGCAGTATTTT. It is translated as CASSVGRTDTQYF.

The rearrangement links TRBV18 to TRBJ1-2, with a tentative D call TRBD1 (6 bases). The CDR3 is made up of 15 amino acids. Germline values: CDR1 KGHSH, CDR2 LQKENI. Trimming removed 2 bases from V and 0 bases from J, with 10 bases in between. The CDR3 here is CASSPTRGANYGYTF. DNA of the CDR3: TGTGCCAGCTCACCAACCAGGGGAGCTAACTATGGCTACACCTTC.

DNA for the CDR3: TGTGCCAGCAGCCCCCCGACAGGGATCCACGAGCAGTACTTC. Translated: CASSPPTGIHEQYF. The J gene is TRBJ2-7, the V gene TRBV7-9, with TRBD1 identical over 7 bases. V lost 5 bases and J lost 5; bases outside the gene matches: 9. This CDR3 has 14 residues. Germline CDR1 is SEHNR and CDR2 is FQNEAQ (reference sequence).

This chain uses TRBV9 with TRBJ2-3; maybe TRBD2 (5 bases). Looked up from germline, CDR1 is SGDLS and CDR2 is YYNGEE. The length of the CDR3 is 16 residues. Trimming pared 4 bases from V and 0 bases from J, leaving 15 bases between. CDR3 nucleotides: TGTGCCAGCAGCTACCAAGCGGACCCGAGCACAGATACGCAGTATTTT. Translation: CASSYQADPSTDTQYF.

The chain couples TRBV7-2 to TRBJ1-2; TRBD1 is a possible D gene (6 bases). The V end lost 1 base, the J end lost 4 bases, and 13 bases lay between the germline ends. Germline CDR1 and CDR2: SGHTA and FQGNSA. The CDR3 is 15 residues long. In nucleotides, the CDR3 is TGTGCCAGCAGCTTAGTGGGGGGGCTCCCCTATGGCTACACCTTC. Encoded protein: CASSLVGGLPYGYTF.

DNA for the CDR3: TGTGCCAGCAGTGGTGATGCAGACTATAGCAATCAGCCCCAGCATTTT. Its translation is CASSGDADYSNQPQHF. The V gene is TRBV6-1, the J gene TRBJ1-5; no definite D call. Germline values: CDR1 MNHNS, CDR2 SASEGT. The CDR3 runs to 16 residues. V was cut by 4 bases and J by 0 bases, with 13 bases left in between.